This T cell receptor beta chain is drawn from a study of a mutant IDH1 vaccine in newly diagnosed glioma. For the study at large: Patients had received radiotherapy, temozolomide, or both previously, most receiving both.

CDR3 size: 15 residues. V was trimmed by 6 bases and J by 2 bases, leaving 16 bases between them. Per the germline V gene, CDR1 is MNHNY and CDR2 is SVGAGI (reference sequence). Sequenced by immunoSEQ multiplex PCR; TCRdb stores in-frame clones only, minus some. The data show tens of thousands of clones, with roughly 80% seen just once and less than 7% held by the top ten. Findings and limits, study-wide: Overall, 85% to 95% of patients had vaccine-induced immune responses.

Comments on this clone: Its antigen is not identified.

The time point denotes: week 35, safety follow-up. Topical imiquimod was applied with each vaccine dose, which held 300 ug of mutant IDH1 20-mer peptide. This clonotype was obtained from a man aged 40-50 years with glioma. The chain carries TRBV6-6 and TRBJ1-2; the D gene is possibly TRBD1 (5 bases). Sample: PBMCs, taken from a glioma patient whose treatment included an IDH1 peptide vaccine. The chain's CDR3 is CASRTTLGANYGYTF. The CDR3 region has the DNA TGTGCCAGCAGGACGACCCTCGGGGCAAACTATGGCTACACCTTC.